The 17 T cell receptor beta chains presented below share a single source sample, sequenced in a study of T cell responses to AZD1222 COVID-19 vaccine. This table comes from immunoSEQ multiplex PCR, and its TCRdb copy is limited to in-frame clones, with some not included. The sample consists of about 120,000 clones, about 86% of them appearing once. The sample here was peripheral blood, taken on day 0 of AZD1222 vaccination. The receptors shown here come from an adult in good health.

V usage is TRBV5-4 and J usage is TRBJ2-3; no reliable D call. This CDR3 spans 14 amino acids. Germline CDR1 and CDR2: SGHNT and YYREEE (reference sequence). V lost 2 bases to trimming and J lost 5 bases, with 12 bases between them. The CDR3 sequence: CASSFMVSGDTQYF. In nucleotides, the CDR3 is TGTGCCAGCAGCTTTATGGTGTCTGGAGATACGCAGTATTTT.

Here the CDR3 DNA reads TGTGCCACCAGTGATCCCTCAATAAACTACGAGCAGTACTTC. Amino acids: CATSDPSINYEQYF. The V call is TRBV24-1, the J call TRBJ2-7, with D hard to call. Germline assignment: CDR1 KGHDR and CDR2 SFDVKD. Trimming took off 3 bases at V and 3 bases at J, with 11 bases between the two ends. This CDR3 spans 14 amino acids.

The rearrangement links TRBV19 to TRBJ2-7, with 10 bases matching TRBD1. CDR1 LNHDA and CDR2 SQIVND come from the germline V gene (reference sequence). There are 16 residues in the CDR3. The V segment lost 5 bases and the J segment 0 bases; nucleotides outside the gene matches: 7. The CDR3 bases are TGTGCCAGTAGTCTCTCCGGGACAGGGGTCTCCTACGAGCAGTACTTC. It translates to CASSLSGTGVSYEQYF.

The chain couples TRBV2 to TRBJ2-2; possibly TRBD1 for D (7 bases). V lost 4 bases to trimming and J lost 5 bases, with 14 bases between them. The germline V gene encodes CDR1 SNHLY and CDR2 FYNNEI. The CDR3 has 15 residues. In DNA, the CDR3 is TGTGCCAGCAGTGGGAGGGGGCGTGATACCGGGGAGCTGTTTTTT. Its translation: CASSGRGRDTGELFF.

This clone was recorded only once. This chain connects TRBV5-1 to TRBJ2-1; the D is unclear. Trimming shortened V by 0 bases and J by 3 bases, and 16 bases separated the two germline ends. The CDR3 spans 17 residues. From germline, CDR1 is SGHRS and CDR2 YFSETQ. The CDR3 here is CASSLGSGAINYNEQFF. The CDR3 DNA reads TGCGCCAGCAGCTTGGGTTCAGGCGCTATAAACTACAATGAGCAGTTCTTC.

The CDR3 DNA reads as TGCGCCAGCAGCTTGGCGACAGTCACAGATACGCAGTATTTT. It specifies CASSLATVTDTQYF. The rearrangement links TRBV5-1 to TRBJ2-3; weak D call: TRBD1 (5 bases). V lost 0 bases and J 2 bases, leaving 7 bases between the germline ends. The CDR3 consists of 14 residues. Germline V gene data show CDR1 as SGHRS and CDR2 as YFSETQ. Full variable domain (missing parts from reference TRBV5-1 and TRBJ2-3): KAGVTQTPRYLIKTRGQQVTLSCSPISGHRSVSWYQQTPGQGLQFLFEYFSETQRNKGNFPGRFSGRQFSNSRSEMNVSTLELGDSALYLCASSLATVTDTQYFGPGTRLTVL.

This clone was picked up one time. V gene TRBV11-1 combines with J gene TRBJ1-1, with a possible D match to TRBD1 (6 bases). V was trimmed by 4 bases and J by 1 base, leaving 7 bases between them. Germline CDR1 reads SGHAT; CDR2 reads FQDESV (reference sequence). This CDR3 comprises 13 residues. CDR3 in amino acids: CASSSGQNTEAFF. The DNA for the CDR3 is TGTGCCAGCAGCTCGGGACAGAACACTGAAGCTTTCTTT.

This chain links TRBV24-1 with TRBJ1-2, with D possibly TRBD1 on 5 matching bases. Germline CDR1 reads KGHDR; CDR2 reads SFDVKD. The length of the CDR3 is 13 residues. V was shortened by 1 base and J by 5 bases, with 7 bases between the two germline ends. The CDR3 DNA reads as TGTGCCACCAGTGATTTTCGGGGGTATGGCTACACCTTC. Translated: CATSDFRGYGYTF.

CDR3 DNA: TGCGCCAGCAGCTCCTACAGGGGAGACAATTCACCCCTCCACTTT. It yields the protein CASSSYRGDNSPLHF. The gene calls are TRBV5-1 and TRBJ1-6; 7 nucleotides match TRBD1. After removal of 3 bases from V and 7 bases from J, the junction contained 7 bases not matched to a gene. CDR3 length: 15 residues. Germline loops: CDR1 SGHRS, CDR2 YFSETQ.

The CDR3 loop reads CASSTLRLSGRETQYF. Written as DNA, the CDR3 is TGTGCCAGCAGTACCCTACGACTGAGCGGGCGAGAGACCCAGTACTTC. The chain combines TRBV6-2 or TRBV6-3 with TRBJ2-5; a weak D match, TRBD2 (6 bases). The germline gives CDR1 MNHEY, CDR2 SVGEGT. V was shortened by 5 bases and J by 4 bases, with 20 bases between the two germline ends. This CDR3 is 16 amino acids long.

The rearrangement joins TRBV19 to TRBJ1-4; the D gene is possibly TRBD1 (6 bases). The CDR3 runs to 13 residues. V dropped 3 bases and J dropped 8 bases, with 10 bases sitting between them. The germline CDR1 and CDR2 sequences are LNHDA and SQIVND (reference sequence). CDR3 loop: CASSIRQGEKLFF. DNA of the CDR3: TGTGCCAGTAGTATCCGCCAGGGGGAAAAACTGTTTTTT.

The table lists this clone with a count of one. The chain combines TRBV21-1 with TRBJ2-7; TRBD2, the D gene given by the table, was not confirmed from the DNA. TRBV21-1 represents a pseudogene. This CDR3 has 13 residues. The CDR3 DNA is TGTGCCAGCAGCAAACATAGTTTTAACGAGCAGTACTTC. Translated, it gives CASSKHSFNEQYF.

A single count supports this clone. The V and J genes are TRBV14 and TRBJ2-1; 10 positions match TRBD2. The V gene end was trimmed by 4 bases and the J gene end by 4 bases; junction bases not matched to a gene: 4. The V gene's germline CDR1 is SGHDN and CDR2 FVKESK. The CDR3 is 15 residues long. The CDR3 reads CASSLGLAAYNEQFF. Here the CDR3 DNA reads TGTGCCAGCAGCCTAGGACTAGCGGCATACAATGAGCAGTTCTTC.

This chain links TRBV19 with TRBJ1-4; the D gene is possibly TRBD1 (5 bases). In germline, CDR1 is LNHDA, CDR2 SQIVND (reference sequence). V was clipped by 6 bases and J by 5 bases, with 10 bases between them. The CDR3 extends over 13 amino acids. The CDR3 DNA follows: TGTGCCAGTAGGCCGACAGAAAATGAAAAACTGTTTTTT. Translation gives CASRPTENEKLFF.

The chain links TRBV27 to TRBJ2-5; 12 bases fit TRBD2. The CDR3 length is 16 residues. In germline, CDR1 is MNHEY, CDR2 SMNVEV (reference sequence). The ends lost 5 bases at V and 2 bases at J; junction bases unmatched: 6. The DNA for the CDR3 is TGTGCCAGCAGTGCCCGGACTAGCGGGGCACAAGAGACCCAGTACTTC. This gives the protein CASSARTSGAQETQYF.

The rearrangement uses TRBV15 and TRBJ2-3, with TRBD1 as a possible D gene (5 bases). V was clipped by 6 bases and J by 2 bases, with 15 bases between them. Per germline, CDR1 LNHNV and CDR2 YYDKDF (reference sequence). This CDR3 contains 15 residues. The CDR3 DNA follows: TGTGCCACCAGGAGAACGACAGACTCCACAGATACGCAGTATTTT. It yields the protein CATRRTTDSTDTQYF.

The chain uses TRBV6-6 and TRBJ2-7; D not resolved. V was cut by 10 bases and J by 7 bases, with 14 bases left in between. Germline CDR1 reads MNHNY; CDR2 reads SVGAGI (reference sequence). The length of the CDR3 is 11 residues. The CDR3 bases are TGTGCCACCTGGACCGCCTGGGAGCAGTACTTC. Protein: CATWTAWEQYF.